This T cell receptor beta chain was identified during a study of cytomegalovirus exposure and HLA in healthy donors. Vbeta (60) and Jbeta (13) primers were used in the PCR. TCRdb's table, derived via immunoSEQ multiplex PCR, lists solely in-frame clones and lacks some. The top ten clones hold 7% of a sample with around 170,000 clones, roughly 79% of them seen once. The sample holds one count of this clone. CDR3 length equals 14 residues. V was trimmed by 8 bases and J by 0 bases, leaving 13 bases between them. From germline, CDR1 is MNHNS and CDR2 SASEGT. Sequencing was performed on PBMCs. The TCR sequence derives from a woman in her thirties or forties in good health and CMV-seropositive. V and J are TRBV6-1 and TRBJ1-1; possibly TRBD1 for D (5 bases). Written as DNA, the CDR3 is TGTGCCAGCCGGACGAGACAGATGAACACTGAAGCTTTCTTT. This translates into CASRTRQMNTEAFF.